Each of the 10 T cell receptor beta chains below was sequenced from the same sample in a study of T cell responses to AZD1222 COVID-19 vaccine. Using immunoSEQ multiplex PCR, the repertoire was profiled, and TCRdb retains in-frame clones only, with some absent. The profile shows 110,000 to 150,000 clones, more than 80% of them singletons. The sample consisted of peripheral blood, taken on day 0 of MenACWY control vaccination. The receptors were sampled from an adult in good health.

The V gene is TRBV11-3, the J gene TRBJ2-3, with TRBD2 matching over 14 bases. Germline values: CDR1 SGHNT, CDR2 YENEEA. This CDR3 contains 17 residues. V dropped 5 bases and J dropped 2; count of bases not matched to a gene: 6. The DNA for the CDR3 is TGTGCCAGCAGCGAAGGACTAGCGGGAGGCTCCACAGATACGCAGTATTTT. Residues: CASSEGLAGGSTDTQYF.

This clone was seen a single time. This sequence joins TRBV7-3 and TRBJ1-1; no clear D gene. Germline V CDR1 and CDR2: SGHTA, FQGTGA. This CDR3 has 13 amino acids. The germline V and J ends were trimmed by 4 bases and 5 bases, with 11 bases remaining between them. Here the CDR3 reads CASSSQHGTEAFF. The CDR3 DNA reads as TGTGCCAGCAGCTCCCAACATGGGACTGAAGCTTTCTTT. Full variable domain (rest looked up from reference TRBV7-3 and TRBJ1-1): GAGVSQTPSNKVTEKGKYVELRCDPISGHTALYWYRQSLGQGPEFLIYFQGTGAADDSGLPNDRFFAVRPEGSVSTLKIQRTERGDSAVYLCASSSQHGTEAFFGQGTRLTVV.

The gene calls are TRBV7-8 and TRBJ2-5; 11 positions agree with TRBD1. Germline V gene data show CDR1 as SGHVS and CDR2 as FQNEAQ. This CDR3 has 14 amino acids. Trimming cost V 3 bases and J 5 bases; bases outside gene matches: 2. CDR3: CASSFGTGGETQYF. DNA of the CDR3: TGTGCCAGCAGCTTCGGGACAGGGGGTGAGACCCAGTACTTC. Looking up the rest from reference TRBV7-8 and TRBJ2-5 gives the full variable domain: GAGVSQSPRYKVAKRGQDVALRCDPISGHVSLFWYQQALGQGPEFLTYFQNEAQLDKSGLPSDRFFAERPEGSVSTLKIQRTQQEDSAVYLCASSFGTGGETQYFGPGTRLLVL.

The V gene is TRBV7-9, the J gene TRBJ1-1; a weak D match, TRBD1 (5 bases). From germline, CDR1 is SEHNR and CDR2 FQNEAQ (reference sequence). Deletions cut 3 bases from V and 5 bases from J, with 10 bases between. The CDR3 loop spans 13 amino acids. The CDR3 DNA follows: TGTGCCAGCAGCTTGGGCAGGGAAACTGAAGCTTTCTTT. Its protein is CASSLGRETEAFF.

The CDR3 sequence: CASRFRQGALGKLFF. CDR3 DNA sequence: TGTGCCAGCAGGTTTAGACAGGGGGCGCTTGGAAAACTGTTTTTT. The genes are TRBV6-5 and TRBJ1-4, with 10 bases aligning to TRBD1. This CDR3 region has 15 residues. V lost 6 bases to trimming and J lost 10 bases; unmatched junction nucleotides: 11. CDR1 is MNHEY, CDR2 SVGAGI, per germline.

The J gene is TRBJ1-2, the V gene TRBV15, with 8 bases identical to TRBD1. This CDR3 region has 16 residues. Germline V lookup: CDR1 LNHNV, CDR2 YYDKDF (reference sequence). V gave up 2 bases and J gave up 1 base; unmatched junction bases: 6. CDR3 region: CATSRYRGDFNYGYTF. The CDR3 DNA sequence: TGTGCCACCAGCAGATACAGGGGGGACTTTAACTATGGCTACACCTTC.

The chain joins TRBV5-4 to TRBJ1-2; a weak D match, TRBD1 (5 bases). Trimming stripped 4 bases from V and 0 bases from J, with 16 bases between. The CDR3 spans 16 residues. Germline CDR1 is SGHNT and CDR2 is YYREEE (reference sequence). CDR3 protein: CASSRVIDSANYGYTF. The CDR3 nucleotides are TGTGCCAGCAGCCGTGTCATAGACAGCGCTAACTATGGCTACACCTTC.

About this clone itself: The junction departs from germline at one end; a sequencing error may be responsible. The chain has TRBV4-1 and TRBJ1-1; perhaps TRBD1 as D (6 bases). CDR3 length equals 14 residues. Germline-derived CDR1 and CDR2 are MGHRA and YSYEKL. CDR3 sequence (DNA): TGCGCCAGCGGCCAATATCAGGGGATGACTGAAGCTTTCTTT. It is translated as CASGQYQGMTEAFF.

The chain joins TRBV9 to TRBJ1-2; a possible D gene is TRBD1 (6 bases). Germline V lookup: CDR1 SGDLS, CDR2 YYNGEE. V gave up 0 bases and J gave up 8 bases, with 11 bases separating them. The CDR3 has 13 residues. Here the CDR3 reads CASSVGGGWGYTF. For the CDR3, the DNA is TGTGCCAGCAGCGTAGGAGGGGGATGGGGCTACACCTTC.

CDR3 region: CAWSFNEETQYF. The CDR3 nucleotides read TGTGCCTGGAGTTTTAATGAAGAGACCCAGTACTTC. The J gene is TRBJ2-5, the V gene TRBV30, with D unresolved. The CDR3 length is 12 residues. The V end lost 2 bases, the J end lost 3 bases, and 7 bases lay between the germline ends. In germline, CDR1 is GTSNPN, CDR2 SVGIG (reference sequence).